The following is a T cell receptor beta chain sequence with its context. MiXCR was run by TCRdb on the 5' RACE reads, yielding one entry per CDR3 protein. The profile shows about 63,000 distinct CDR3 sequences, roughly a sixth of them singletons. This entry comes from a study of HIV-infected patients and healthy controls. The CDR3 has 14 residues. CDR1 is SGHTA, CDR2 FQGNSA, per germline. Trimming took off 1 base at V and 3 bases at J, with 9 bases between the two ends. The sequencing input was CD4+ T cells from blood. The V call is TRBV7-2, the J call TRBJ1-2; D gene uncertain. This sequence originates from a human donor in good health. CDR3 residues: CASSLGQVDYGYTF. Written as DNA, the CDR3 is TGTGCCAGCAGCTTAGGGCAGGTGGACTATGGCTACACCTTC.